The source of this T cell receptor (beta chain) is a study of blood T cell repertoires in COVID-19. Authors' methods: Estimation of nucleated cell counts was performed using reference gene primer amplification. The protocol was immunoSEQ multiplex PCR, while the TCRdb copy is restricted to in-frame clones and leaves out a portion. V and J calls and clone size are copied from that table; D and trimming were computed from the DNA. Counted here are about 100,000 clones, over 80% occurring once; the ten biggest clones make up 17%. The germline V gene encodes CDR1 SGHNT and CDR2 YYREEE (reference sequence). This CDR3 has 14 residues. Trimming took 3 bases from V and 1 from J, leaving 10 bases between them.

Material: peripheral blood. This chain uses TRBV5-4 with TRBJ1-1; D gene unclear. This TCR was sampled from a man in his fifties with acute or convalescent COVID-19. The CDR3 is CASSSPTGNTEAFF. The CDR3 DNA is TGTGCCAGCAGCTCCCCCACGGGGAACACTGAAGCTTTCTTT.